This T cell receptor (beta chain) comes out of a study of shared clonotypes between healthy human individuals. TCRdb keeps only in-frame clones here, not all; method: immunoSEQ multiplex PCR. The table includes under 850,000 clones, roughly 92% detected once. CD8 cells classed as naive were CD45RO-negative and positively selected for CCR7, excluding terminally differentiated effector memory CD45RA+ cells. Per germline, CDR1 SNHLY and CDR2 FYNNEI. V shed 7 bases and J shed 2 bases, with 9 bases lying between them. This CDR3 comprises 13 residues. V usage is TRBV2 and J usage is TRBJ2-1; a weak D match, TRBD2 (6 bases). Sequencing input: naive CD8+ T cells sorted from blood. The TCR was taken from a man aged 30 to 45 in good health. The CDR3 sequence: CASMGGTYNEQFF. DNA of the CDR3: TGTGCCAGCATGGGCGGGACCTACAATGAGCAGTTCTTC.